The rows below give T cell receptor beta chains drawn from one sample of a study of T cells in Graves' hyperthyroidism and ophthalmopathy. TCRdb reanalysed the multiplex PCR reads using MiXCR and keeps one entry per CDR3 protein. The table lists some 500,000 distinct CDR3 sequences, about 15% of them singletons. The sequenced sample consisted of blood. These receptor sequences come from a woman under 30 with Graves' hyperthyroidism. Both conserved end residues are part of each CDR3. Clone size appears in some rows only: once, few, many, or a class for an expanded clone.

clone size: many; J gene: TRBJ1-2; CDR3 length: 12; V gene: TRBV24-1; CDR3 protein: CATSDSGYGYTF
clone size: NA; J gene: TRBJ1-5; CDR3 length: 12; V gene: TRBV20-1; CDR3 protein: CSASRLDQPQHF
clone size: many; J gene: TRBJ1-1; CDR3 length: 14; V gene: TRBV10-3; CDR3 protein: CAIAGQDMNTEAFF
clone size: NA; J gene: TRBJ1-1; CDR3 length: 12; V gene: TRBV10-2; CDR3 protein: CASGGTHTEAFF
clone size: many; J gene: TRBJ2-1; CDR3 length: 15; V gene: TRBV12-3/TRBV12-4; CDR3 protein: CASSFWRGPYNEQFF
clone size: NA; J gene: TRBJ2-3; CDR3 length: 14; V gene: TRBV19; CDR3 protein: CASNRGTGPHTQYF
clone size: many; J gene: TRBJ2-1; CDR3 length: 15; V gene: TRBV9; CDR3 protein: CASSVGGSRGDEQFF
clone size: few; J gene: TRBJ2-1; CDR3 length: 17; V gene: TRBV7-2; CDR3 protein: CASSPLYSGRPDHEQFF
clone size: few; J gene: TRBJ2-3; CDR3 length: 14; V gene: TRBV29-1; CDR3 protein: CSVDRDSSTDAQYF
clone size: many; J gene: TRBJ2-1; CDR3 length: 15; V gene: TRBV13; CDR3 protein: CASSLGSLGGNEQFF
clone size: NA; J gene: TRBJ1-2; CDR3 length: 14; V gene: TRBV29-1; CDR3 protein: CSVEAAGVITGYTF
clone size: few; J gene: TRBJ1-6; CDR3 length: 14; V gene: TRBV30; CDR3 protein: CAWIGGQFNSPLHF
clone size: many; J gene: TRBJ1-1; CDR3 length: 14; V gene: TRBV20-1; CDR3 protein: CSARDVTGGREAFF
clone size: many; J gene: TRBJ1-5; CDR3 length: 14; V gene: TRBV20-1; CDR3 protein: CSAFPTGAGQPQHF
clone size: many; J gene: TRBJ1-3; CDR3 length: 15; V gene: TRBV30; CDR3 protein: CAWNEGSLSGNTIYF
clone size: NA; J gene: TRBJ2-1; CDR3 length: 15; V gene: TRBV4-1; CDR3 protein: CASSPRLAGANEQFF
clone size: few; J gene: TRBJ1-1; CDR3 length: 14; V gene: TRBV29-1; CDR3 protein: CSVHSTTENTEAFF
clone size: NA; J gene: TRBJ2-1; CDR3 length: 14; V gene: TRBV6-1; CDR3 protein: CASSSTGSYNEQFF
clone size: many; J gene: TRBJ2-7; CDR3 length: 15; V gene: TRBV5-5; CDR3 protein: CASSFVAGLAYEQYF
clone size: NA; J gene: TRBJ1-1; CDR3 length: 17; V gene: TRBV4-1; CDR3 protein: CASSPQGQGLGNTEAFF
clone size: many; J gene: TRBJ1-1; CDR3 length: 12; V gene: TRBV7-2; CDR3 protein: CASSHSRTEAFF
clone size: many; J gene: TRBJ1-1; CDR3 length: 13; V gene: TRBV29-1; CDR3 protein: CSVAGSMNTEAFF
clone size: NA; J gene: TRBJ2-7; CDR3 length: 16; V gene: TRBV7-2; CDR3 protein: CASSKPTGGSSYEQYF
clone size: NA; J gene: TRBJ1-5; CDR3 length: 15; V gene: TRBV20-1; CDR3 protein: CSARPSGAKNQPQHF
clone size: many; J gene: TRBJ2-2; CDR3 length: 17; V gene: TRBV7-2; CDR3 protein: CASSLRQGRMNTGELFF
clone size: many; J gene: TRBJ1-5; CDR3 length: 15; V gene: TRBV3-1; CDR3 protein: CASSPPGQFNQPQHF
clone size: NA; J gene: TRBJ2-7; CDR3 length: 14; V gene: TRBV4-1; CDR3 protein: CASSIPGPNYEQYF
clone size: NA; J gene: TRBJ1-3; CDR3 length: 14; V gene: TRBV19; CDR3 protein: CASREGHSGNTIYF
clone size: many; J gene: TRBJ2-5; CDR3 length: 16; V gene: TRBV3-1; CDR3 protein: CASSHYLSDTQETQYF
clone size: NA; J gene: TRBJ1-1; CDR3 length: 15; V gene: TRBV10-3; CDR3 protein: CAISETVLMNTEAFF
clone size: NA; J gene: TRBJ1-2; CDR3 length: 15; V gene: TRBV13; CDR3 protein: CASSLGEKWVYGYTF
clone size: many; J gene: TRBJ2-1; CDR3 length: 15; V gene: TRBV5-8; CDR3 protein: CASSPGLGSYNEQFF
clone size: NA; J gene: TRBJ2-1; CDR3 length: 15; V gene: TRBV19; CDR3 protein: CASSPRQGSYNEQFF
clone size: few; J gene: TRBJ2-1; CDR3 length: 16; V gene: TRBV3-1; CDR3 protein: CASSQGGGSSYNEQFF
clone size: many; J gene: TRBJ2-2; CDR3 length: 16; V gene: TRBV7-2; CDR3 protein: CATAGEMGGTYRELFF
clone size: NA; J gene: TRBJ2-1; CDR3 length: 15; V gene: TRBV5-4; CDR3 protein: CASGLGTVGINEQFF
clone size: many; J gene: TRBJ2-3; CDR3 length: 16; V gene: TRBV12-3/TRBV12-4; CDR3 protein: CASTERGVGATDTQYF
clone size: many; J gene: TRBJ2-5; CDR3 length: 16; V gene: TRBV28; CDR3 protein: CASSSRAGGPEETQYF
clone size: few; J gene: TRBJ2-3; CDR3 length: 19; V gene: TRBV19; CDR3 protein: CASSISAGATGVDTDTQYF
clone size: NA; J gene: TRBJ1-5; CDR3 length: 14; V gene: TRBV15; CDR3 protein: CATKVGSSNQPQHF
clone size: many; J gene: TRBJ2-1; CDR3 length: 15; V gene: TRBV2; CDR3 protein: CASSVGRGRYNEQFF
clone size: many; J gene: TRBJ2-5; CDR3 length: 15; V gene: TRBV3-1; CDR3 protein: CASSPALAGEETQYF
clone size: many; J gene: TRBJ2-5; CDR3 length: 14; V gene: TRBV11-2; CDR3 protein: CASSLVQPQETQYF
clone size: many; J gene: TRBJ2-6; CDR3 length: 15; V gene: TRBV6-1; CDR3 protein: CASSLDISGANVLTF
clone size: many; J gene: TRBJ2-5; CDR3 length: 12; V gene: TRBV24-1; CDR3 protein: CATSDLRETQYF
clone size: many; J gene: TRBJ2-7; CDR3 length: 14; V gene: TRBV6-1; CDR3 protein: CASRNFPTDHEQYF
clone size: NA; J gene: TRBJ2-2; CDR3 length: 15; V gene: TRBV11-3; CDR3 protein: CASSPLVPNTGELFF
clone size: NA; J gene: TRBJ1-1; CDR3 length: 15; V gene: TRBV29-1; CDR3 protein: CSVDQRGDGNTEAFF
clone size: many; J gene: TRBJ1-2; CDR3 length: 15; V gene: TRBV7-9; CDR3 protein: CASSNPSRRPIGYTF
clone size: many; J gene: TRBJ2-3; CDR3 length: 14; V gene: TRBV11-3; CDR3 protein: CASSKDSITDTQYF
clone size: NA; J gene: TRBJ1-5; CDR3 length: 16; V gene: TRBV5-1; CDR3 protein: CASSPGHVYSNQPQHF
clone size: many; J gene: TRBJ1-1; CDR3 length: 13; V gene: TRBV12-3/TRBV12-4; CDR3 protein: CASSPQGYTEAFF
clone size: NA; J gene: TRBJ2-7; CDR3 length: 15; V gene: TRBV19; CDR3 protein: CASSIRPGDHVEQYF
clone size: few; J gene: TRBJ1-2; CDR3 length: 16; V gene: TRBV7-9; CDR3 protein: CASSFSPTGANYGYTF